The 10 T cell receptor beta chains listed next were all sequenced from one sample in a study of blood T cell repertoires in COVID-19. Here immunoSEQ multiplex PCR was the method, and the copy in TCRdb shows in-frame clones only, minus some. The sample records roughly 18,000 clones, around 90% being singletons. The sample taken for sequencing was peripheral blood. Every receptor here comes from a human donor in a cohort sampled during active COVID-19.

The CDR3 reads CAITEPRGGTGELFF. As DNA, the CDR3 is TGTGCCATCACCGAGCCAAGGGGGGGCACCGGGGAGCTGTTTTTT. The V gene is TRBV10-3, the J gene TRBJ2-2; tentative D call: TRBD2 (7 bases). Trimming removed 7 bases at V and 4 bases at J, with 16 bases between. The CDR3 consists of 15 residues. CDR1 ENHRY and CDR2 SYGVKD come from the germline V gene.

J is TRBJ2-5 and V is TRBV12-5; TRBD2 matches 14 bases. Per the germline V gene, CDR1 is LGHNT and CDR2 is FRNRAP. The V gene end was trimmed by 2 bases and the J gene end by 2 bases; junction bases not matched to a gene: 10. The CDR3 contains 19 residues. The CDR3 coding sequence is TGTGCTAGTGGTTTGTTCTCGGGACTAGCGGGAGAGGGTCAAGAGACCCAGTACTTC. Residues: CASGLFSGLAGEGQETQYF. Together with reference TRBV12-5 and TRBJ2-5, the CDR3 gives the full variable domain: DARVTQTPRHKVTEMGQEVTMRCQPILGHNTVFWYRQTMMQGLELLAYFRNRAPLDDSGMPKDRFSAEMPDATLATLKIQPSEPRDSAVYFCASGLFSGLAGEGQETQYFGPGTRLLVL.

The sample holds one count of this clone. V gene TRBV28 combines with J gene TRBJ2-7; D is uncertain. Trimming removed 3 bases at V and 1 base at J, with 7 bases between. The CDR3 spans 13 residues. CDR1 is MDHEN, CDR2 SYDVKM, per germline. The CDR3 bases are TGTGCCAGCAGTTTCGGGTCGTCCTACGAGCAGTACTTC. Its translation is CASSFGSSYEQYF. The variable domain in full, completed from reference TRBV28 and TRBJ2-7, reads DVKVTQSSRYLVKRTGEKVFLECVQDMDHENMFWYRQDPGLGLRLIYFSYDVKMKEKGDIPEGYSVSREKKERFSLILESASTNQTSMYLCASSFGSSYEQYFGPGTRLTVT.

This clone was recorded once. The chain links TRBV10-1 to TRBJ2-3, with D perhaps matching TRBD1 (5 bases). Germline loops: CDR1 WNHNN, CDR2 SYGVQD (reference sequence). Deletions cut 6 bases from V and 1 base from J, with 11 bases between. The CDR3 runs to 14 residues. The chain's CDR3 is CASSRVVGTDTQYF. CDR3 sequence (DNA): TGCGCCAGCAGCAGGGTGGTGGGCACAGATACGCAGTATTTT.

This clone was recorded only once. The chain uses TRBV24-1 and TRBJ1-5; 8 bases align to TRBD1. Germline V gives CDR1 KGHDR, CDR2 SFDVKD. Trimming took 3 bases from V and 11 from J; bases not matched to a gene: 2. CDR3 length: 12 amino acids. The CDR3 DNA reads as TGTGCCACCAGTGATGGGGACAGGACCCAGCATTTT. As protein: CATSDGDRTQHF.

The CDR3 spells CASGASGSRNEQFF. In nucleotides, the CDR3 is TGTGCCAGCGGAGCTAGCGGGAGTCGGAATGAGCAGTTCTTC. The V gene is TRBV25-1, the J gene TRBJ2-1; 10 nucleotides align to TRBD2. The CDR3 has 14 amino acids. Germline trimming cut 8 bases from V and 7 bases from J; bases unmatched to any gene: 8. The germline gives CDR1 MGHDK, CDR2 SYGVNS.

The V call is TRBV2, the J call TRBJ2-3; D might be TRBD2 (5 bases). CDR1 SNHLY and CDR2 FYNNEI come from the germline V gene. The CDR3 totals 15 residues. V was clipped by 6 bases and J by 0 bases, with 13 bases between them. In DNA form, the CDR3 reads TGTGCCAGCAGAGTCCACGGCGGGAGCACAGATACGCAGTATTTT. Protein sequence: CASRVHGGSTDTQYF.

The chain recombines TRBV10-3 with TRBJ2-1, with 7 bases aligning to TRBD1. From germline, CDR1 is ENHRY and CDR2 SYGVKD. Trimming at V came to 3 bases and at J to 9 bases, leaving 5 bases not matched to a gene. The CDR3 is made up of 13 amino acids. The CDR3 reads CAISDQGDGEQFF. DNA of the CDR3: TGTGCCATCAGTGATCAGGGGGATGGTGAGCAGTTCTTC.

This clone was detected only once. This chain connects TRBV2 to TRBJ2-5; TRBD1 agrees at 7 bases. The germline V gene has CDR1 SNHLY and CDR2 FYNNEI. The CDR3 is made up of 13 amino acids. The V segment lost 8 bases and the J segment 5 bases; nucleotides outside the gene matches: 8. The CDR3 spells CASDRVRSETQYF. The CDR3 DNA follows: TGTGCCAGCGACAGGGTCCGTAGCGAGACCCAGTACTTC.

This chain links TRBV24-1 with TRBJ2-1; 10 bases are a match to TRBD2. Trimming took 0 bases from V and 4 from J; bases not matched to a gene: 11. Germline CDR1 KGHDR, CDR2 SFDVKD. This CDR3 is 19 amino acids long. The CDR3 DNA is TGTGCCACCAGTGATTTGTCGATGGGCACTAGCGGGGATTACAATGAGCAGTTCTTC. Protein: CATSDLSMGTSGDYNEQFF.